This T cell receptor beta chain was sequenced during a study of blood T cell repertoires in COVID-19. Data came from immunoSEQ multiplex PCR; TCRdb stores just in-frame clones and leaves some out. This table holds approximately 300,000 clones, around 88% found once. The TCR originated in a young man with acute or convalescent COVID-19. The sequencing input was peripheral blood.

Written as DNA, the CDR3 is TGTGCCAGCAGCTCCCAATTCGGGAGCAATCAGCCCCAGCATTTT. It encodes CASSSQFGSNQPQHF. The chain carries TRBV7-6 and TRBJ1-5, with D hard to call. CDR3 size: 15 residues. The germline V gene encodes CDR1 SGHVS and CDR2 FNYEAQ. V was trimmed by 4 bases and J by 1 base, leaving 11 bases between them.